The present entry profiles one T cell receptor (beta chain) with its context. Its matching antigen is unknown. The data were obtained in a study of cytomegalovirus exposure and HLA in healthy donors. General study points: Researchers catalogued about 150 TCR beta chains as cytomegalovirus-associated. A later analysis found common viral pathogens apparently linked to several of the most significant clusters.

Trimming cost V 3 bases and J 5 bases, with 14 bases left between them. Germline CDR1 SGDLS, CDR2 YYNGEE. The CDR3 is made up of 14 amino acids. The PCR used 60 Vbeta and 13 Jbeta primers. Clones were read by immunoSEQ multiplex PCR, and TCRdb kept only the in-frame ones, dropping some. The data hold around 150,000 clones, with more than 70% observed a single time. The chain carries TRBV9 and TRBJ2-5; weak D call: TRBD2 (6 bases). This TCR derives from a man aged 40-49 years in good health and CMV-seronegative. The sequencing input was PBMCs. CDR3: CASSAGTRHETQYF. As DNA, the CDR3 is TGTGCCAGCAGCGCCGGGACTCGTCACGAGACCCAGTACTTC. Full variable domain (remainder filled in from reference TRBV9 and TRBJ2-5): DSGVTQTPKHLITATGQRVTLRCSPRSGDLSVYWYQQSLDQGLQFLIQYYNGEERAKGNILERFSAQQFPDLHSELNLSSLELGDSALYFCASSAGTRHETQYFGPGTRLLVL.